Sequencing of this TCR beta chain was carried out in a study of OX40 agonist ivuxolimab in advanced cancers. For the study at large: Ivuxolimab, an antibody that agonizes OX40 (CD134), was administered to the patients. At doses from 0.01 to 10 mg/kg, patients were given intravenous ivuxolimab every 2 weeks.

Sequencing was performed with immunoSEQ multiplex PCR; in TCRdb, only in-frame clones are kept and a portion is missing. The data show tens of thousands of clones, with approximately 90% seen just once and 8.7% held by the top ten. The length of the CDR3 is 15 residues. The germline gives CDR1 SGDLS, CDR2 YYNGEE. J was trimmed by 6 bases and V by 0 bases; bases with no gene match: 5. This TCR was sampled from an adult with an advanced solid tumor such as melanoma, head and neck, liver or kidney cancer. The chain links TRBV9 to TRBJ1-2; 10 positions agree with TRBD1. The sequenced sample was CD4+ or CD8+ T cells sorted from blood, obtained in a trial of the OX40 agonist ivuxolimab. CDR3 amino acids: CASSVAGTGADGYTF. The DNA of the CDR3 is TGTGCCAGCAGCGTAGCCGGGACAGGGGCTGATGGCTACACCTTC.